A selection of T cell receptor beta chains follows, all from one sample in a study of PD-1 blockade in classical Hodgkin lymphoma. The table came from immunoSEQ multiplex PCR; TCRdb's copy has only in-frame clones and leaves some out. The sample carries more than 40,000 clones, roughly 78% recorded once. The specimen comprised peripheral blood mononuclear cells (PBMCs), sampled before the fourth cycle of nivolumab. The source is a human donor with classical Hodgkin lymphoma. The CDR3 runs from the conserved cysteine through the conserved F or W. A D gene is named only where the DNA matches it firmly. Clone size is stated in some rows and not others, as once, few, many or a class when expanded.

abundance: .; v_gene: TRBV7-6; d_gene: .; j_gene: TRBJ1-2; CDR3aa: CASSPEGSYGYTF; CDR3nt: TGTGCCAGCAGCCCTGAGGGAAGCTATGGCTACACCTTC
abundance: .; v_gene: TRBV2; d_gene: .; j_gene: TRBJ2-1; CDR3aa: CASSFSYNEQFF; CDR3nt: TGTGCCAGCAGTTTCTCCTACAATGAGCAGTTCTTC
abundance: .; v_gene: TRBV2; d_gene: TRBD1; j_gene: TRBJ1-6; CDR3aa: CASGTGGDNSPLHF; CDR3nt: TGTGCCAGCGGGACAGGGGGTGATAATTCACCCCTCCACTTT
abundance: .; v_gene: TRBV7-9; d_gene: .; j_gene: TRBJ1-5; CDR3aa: CASSPDGNQPQHF; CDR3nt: TGTGCCAGCAGCCCGGACGGGAATCAGCCCCAGCATTTT
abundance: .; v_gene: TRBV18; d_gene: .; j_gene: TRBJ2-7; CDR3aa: CASSPGTSPGEQYF; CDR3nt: TGTGCCAGCTCCCCCGGGACATCGCCCGGCGAGCAGTACTTC
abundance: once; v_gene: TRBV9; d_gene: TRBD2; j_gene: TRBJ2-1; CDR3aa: CASSASGGDYNEQFF; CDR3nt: TGTGCCAGCAGCGCGAGCGGGGGGGATTACAATGAGCAGTTCTTC
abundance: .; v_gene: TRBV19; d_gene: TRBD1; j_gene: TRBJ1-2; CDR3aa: CASSVRTGISDYGYTF; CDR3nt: TGTGCCAGTAGTGTAAGGACAGGGATTAGTGACTATGGCTACACCTTC
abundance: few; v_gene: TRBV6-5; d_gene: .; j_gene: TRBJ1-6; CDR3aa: CASSYESGLNSPLHF; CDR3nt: TGTGCCAGCAGTTACGAATCAGGGCTAAATTCACCCCTCCACTTT
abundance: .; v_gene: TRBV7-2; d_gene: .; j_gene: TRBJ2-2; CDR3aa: CASSFYPGANTGELFF; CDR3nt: TGTGCCAGCAGCTTCTATCCGGGGGCGAACACCGGGGAGCTGTTTTTT
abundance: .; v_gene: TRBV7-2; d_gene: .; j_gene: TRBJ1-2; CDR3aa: CASSLSPIDSYGYTF; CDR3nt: TGTGCCAGCAGCTTAAGCCCAATAGACAGCTATGGCTACACCTTC
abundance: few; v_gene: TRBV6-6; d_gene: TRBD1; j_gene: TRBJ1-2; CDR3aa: CASSTADRVGGYTF; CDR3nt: TGTGCCAGCAGTACTGCCGACAGGGTCGGCGGCTACACCTTC
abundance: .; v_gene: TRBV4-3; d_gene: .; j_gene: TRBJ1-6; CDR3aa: CASSQEPGAGSPLHF; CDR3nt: TGCGCCAGCAGCCAAGAGCCAGGGGCTGGTTCACCCCTCCACTTT
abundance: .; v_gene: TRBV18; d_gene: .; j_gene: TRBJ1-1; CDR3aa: CASSPTAMNTEAFF; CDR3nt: TGTGCCAGCTCACCTACGGCCATGAACACTGAAGCTTTCTTT
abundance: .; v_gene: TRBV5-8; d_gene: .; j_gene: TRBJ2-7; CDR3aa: CASTIAPSYEQYF; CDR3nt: TGTGCCAGCACCATCGCGCCCAGCTACGAGCAGTACTTC
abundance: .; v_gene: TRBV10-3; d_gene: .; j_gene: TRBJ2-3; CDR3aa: CAISESSNGRTDTQYF; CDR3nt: TGTGCCATCAGTGAGTCCTCGAATGGACGCACAGATACGCAGTATTTT
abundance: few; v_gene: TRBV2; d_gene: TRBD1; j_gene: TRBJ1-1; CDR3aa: CASSLNRQGGTEAFF; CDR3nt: TGTGCCAGCAGTCTTAATCGACAGGGAGGAACTGAAGCTTTCTTT
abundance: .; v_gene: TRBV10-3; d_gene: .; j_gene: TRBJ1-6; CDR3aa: CAISEWEQASPLHF; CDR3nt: TGTGCCATCAGTGAGTGGGAACAGGCCTCACCCCTCCACTTT
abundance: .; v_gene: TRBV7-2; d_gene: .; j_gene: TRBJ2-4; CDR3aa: CASSLLSGVSKNIQYF; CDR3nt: TGTGCCAGCAGCTTATTATCCGGGGTGTCCAAAAACATTCAGTACTTC